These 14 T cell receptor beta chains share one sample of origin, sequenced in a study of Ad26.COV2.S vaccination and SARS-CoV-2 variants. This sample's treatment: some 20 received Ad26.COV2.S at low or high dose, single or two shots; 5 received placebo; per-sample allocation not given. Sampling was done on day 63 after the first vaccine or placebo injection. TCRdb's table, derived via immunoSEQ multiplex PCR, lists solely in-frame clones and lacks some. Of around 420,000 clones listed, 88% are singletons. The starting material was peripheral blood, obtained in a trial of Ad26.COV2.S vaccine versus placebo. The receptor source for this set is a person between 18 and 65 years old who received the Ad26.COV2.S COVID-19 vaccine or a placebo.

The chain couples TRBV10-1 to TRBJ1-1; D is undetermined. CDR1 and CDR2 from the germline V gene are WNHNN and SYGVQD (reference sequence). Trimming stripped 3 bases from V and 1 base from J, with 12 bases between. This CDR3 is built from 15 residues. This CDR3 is CASSDGGSENTEAFF. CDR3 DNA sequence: TGCGCCAGCAGTGATGGCGGGTCAGAGAACACTGAAGCTTTCTTT.

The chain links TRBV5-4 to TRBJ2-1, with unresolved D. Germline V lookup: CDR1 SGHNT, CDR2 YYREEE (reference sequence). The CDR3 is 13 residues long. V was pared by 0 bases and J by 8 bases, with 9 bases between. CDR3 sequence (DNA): TGTGCCAGCAGCTTGGCCCAGATCGATGAGCAGTTCTTC. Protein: CASSLAQIDEQFF.

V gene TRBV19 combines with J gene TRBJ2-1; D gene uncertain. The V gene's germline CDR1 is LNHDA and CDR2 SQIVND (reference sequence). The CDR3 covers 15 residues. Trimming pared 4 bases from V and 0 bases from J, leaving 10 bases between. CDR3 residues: CASSKAGRSYNEQFF. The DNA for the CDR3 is TGTGCCAGTAGTAAAGCAGGCCGCTCCTACAATGAGCAGTTCTTC. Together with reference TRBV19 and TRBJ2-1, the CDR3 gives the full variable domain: DGGITQSPKYLFRKEGQNVTLSCEQNLNHDAMYWYRQDPGQGLRLIYYSQIVNDFQKGDIAEGYSVSREKKESFPLTVTSAQKNPTAFYLCASSKAGRSYNEQFFGPGTRLTVL.

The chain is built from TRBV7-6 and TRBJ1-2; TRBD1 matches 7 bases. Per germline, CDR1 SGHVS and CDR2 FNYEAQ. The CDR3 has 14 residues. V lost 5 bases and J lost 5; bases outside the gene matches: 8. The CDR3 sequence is CASSANRGRYGYTF. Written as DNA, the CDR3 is TGTGCCAGCAGCGCCAACAGGGGCCGATATGGCTACACCTTC.

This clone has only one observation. CDR3 loop: CASSHQGAPNGYTF. CDR3 nucleotides: TGTGCCAGCAGCCACCAGGGGGCGCCTAATGGCTACACCTTC. The chain has TRBV3-1 (or the pseudogene TRBV3-2) and TRBJ1-2, with 8 nucleotides matching TRBD1. J lost 6 bases, V lost 3 bases, and 6 bases had no gene match. Germline CDR1 is LGHDT and CDR2 is YNNKEL (reference sequence). This CDR3 has 14 amino acids.

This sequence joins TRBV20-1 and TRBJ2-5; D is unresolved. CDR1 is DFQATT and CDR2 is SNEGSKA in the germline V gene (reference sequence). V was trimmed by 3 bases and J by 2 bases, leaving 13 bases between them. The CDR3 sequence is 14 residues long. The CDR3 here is CSASMISLQETQYF. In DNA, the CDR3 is TGCAGTGCTAGTATGATATCTCTGCAAGAGACCCAGTACTTC.

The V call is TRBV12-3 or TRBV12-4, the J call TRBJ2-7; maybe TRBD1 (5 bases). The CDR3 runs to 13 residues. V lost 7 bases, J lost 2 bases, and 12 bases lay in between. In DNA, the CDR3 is TGTGCCAGCACCTCCGACAGTACCTACGAGCAGTACTTC. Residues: CASTSDSTYEQYF.

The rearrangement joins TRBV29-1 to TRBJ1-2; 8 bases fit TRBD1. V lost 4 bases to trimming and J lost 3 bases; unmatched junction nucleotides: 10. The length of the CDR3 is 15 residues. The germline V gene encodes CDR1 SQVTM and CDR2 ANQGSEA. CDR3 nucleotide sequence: TGCAGCGTTGCCGCCCAAGGACAGGGTCACTATGGCTACACCTTC. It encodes CSVAAQGQGHYGYTF.

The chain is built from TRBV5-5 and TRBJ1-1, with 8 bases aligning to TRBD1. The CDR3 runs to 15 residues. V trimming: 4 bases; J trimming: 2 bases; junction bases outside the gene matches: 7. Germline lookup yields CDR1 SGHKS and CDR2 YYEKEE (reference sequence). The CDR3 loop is CASSARTGINTEAFF. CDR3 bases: TGTGCCAGCAGCGCGCGGACAGGGATCAACACTGAAGCTTTCTTT.

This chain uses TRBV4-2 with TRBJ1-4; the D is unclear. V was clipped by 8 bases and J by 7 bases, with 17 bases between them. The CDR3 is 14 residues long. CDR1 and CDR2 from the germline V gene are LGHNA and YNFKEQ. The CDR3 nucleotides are TGTGCCAGCTCCTACACGGGGATTTTTGAAAAACTGTTTTTT. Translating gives CASSYTGIFEKLFF.

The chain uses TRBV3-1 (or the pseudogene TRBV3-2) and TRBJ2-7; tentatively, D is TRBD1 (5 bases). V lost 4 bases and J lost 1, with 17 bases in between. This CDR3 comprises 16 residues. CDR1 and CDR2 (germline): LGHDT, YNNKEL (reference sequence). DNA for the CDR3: TGTGCCAGCAGCCCCGCTGGAGACAGAGTTTCCTACGAGCAGTACTTC. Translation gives CASSPAGDRVSYEQYF.

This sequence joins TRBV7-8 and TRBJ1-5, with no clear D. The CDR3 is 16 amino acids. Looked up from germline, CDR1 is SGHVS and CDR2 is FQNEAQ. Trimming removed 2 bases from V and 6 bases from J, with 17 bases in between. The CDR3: CASSLFLTQAGQPQHF. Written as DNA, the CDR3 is TGTGCCAGCAGCTTATTCCTCACGCAGGCCGGTCAGCCCCAGCATTTT.

Here the CDR3 reads CASSEYLNQAFF. The CDR3 DNA reads TGTGCCAGCAGTGAGTATCTGAATCAAGCTTTCTTT. The chain uses TRBV25-1 and TRBJ1-1, with D unclear. The length of the CDR3 is 12 residues. The germline gives CDR1 MGHDK, CDR2 SYGVNS. V lost 3 bases to trimming and J lost 9 bases, with 11 bases between them.

The CDR3 DNA reads as TGTGCCAGCAGTTCCACAGGGGATTATAATTCACCCCTCCACTTT. It codes for CASSSTGDYNSPLHF. This rearrangement joins TRBV28 to TRBJ1-6; 7 bases are shared with TRBD1. The CDR3 contains 15 residues. The J segment lost 4 bases and the V segment lost 4 bases, leaving 4 bases of the junction unmatched. Germline V gene lookup returns CDR1 MDHEN and CDR2 SYDVKM.